Below, 28 T cell receptor beta chains from the same sample are listed, as sequenced in a study of T-cell reconstitution after alpha-beta-depleted transplantation in children. Unique molecular identifiers were incorporated into the prepared TCRbeta library. TCRdb re-called the PCR reads with MiXCR, one entry per CDR3 protein. The data hold approximately 50,000 distinct CDR3 sequences, with around 5.9% observed a single time. Here the sequenced sample was PBMCs, mostly from graft donor cells, taken 60 days after TCRalphabeta/CD19-depleted stem cell transplant. The origin of the receptors is a female patient aged 2 to 10 who had a stem cell transplant for aplastic anemia, so the T cells may come from the graft donor.

This clonotype was seen repeatedly, ten times or more. The chain is built from TRBV7-3 and TRBJ2-7; D may be TRBD2 (5 bases). V lost 4 bases and J 1 base, leaving 11 bases between the germline ends. The CDR3 spans 14 residues. Per germline, CDR1 SGHTA and CDR2 FQGTGA. The CDR3, as DNA: TGTGCCAGCAGCTCGGACGGACTTTCCTACGAGCAGTACTTC. Protein sequence: CASSSDGLSYEQYF.

This clonotype was recorded many times. The chain recombines TRBV12-3 or TRBV12-4 with TRBJ2-1; 11 bases are a match to TRBD1. The junction had 8 bases not matched to a gene; V was cut back by 4 bases and J by 9 bases. The CDR3 contains 15 residues. CDR3 loop: CASSWPGQGVSEQFF. The CDR3 DNA follows: TGTGCCAGCAGTTGGCCGGGACAGGGGGTTAGTGAGCAGTTCTTC.

Concerning this clonotype: This sequence may be a read error, since a much larger clone differs from it by one base. The V call is TRBV4-1, the J call TRBJ1-5; D remains ambiguous. The CDR3 sequence is 14 residues long. The germline V gene has CDR1 MGHRA and CDR2 YSYEKL. Here the CDR3 reads CASRQGPSNQPQHF. CDR3 sequence (DNA): TGCGCCAGCAGACAAGGGCCTTCAAATCAGCCCCAGCATTTT.

The sample holds a few counts of this clonotype. The chain couples TRBV5-1 to TRBJ1-2; TRBD1 matches 11 bases. After removal of 4 bases from V and 3 bases from J, the junction contained 2 bases not matched to a gene. Germline V gene lookup returns CDR1 SGHRS and CDR2 YFSETQ. This CDR3 contains 14 residues. CDR3 loop: CASSQGQGDYGYTF. The CDR3 nucleotides are TGCGCCAGCAGCCAGGGACAGGGGGACTATGGCTACACCTTC.

At least ten counts were recorded for this clonotype. This sequence joins TRBV30 and TRBJ2-5; D uncertain. Germline assignment: CDR1 GTSNPN and CDR2 SVGIG (reference sequence). Trimming took off 0 bases at V and 5 bases at J, with 16 bases between the two ends. The CDR3 is made up of 15 amino acids. In DNA, the CDR3 is TGTGCCTGGAGTGTACTCCCCCGGTCCTGGGAGACCCAGTACTTC. This translates into CAWSVLPRSWETQYF.

This clonotype has a count of ten or more. The chain joins TRBV7-2 to TRBJ2-5; tentatively, D is TRBD2 (6 bases). The CDR3 has 13 amino acids. Germline lookup yields CDR1 SGHTA and CDR2 FQGNSA. V lost 6 bases and J lost 5, with 13 bases in between. The CDR3 DNA follows: TGTGCCAGCAGGTTGGGGGGAATGGAGACCCAGTACTTC. Protein sequence: CASRLGGMETQYF.

This clonotype has at least ten counts. The J gene is TRBJ1-2, the V gene TRBV6-5, with TRBD1 matching over 8 bases. Looked up from germline, CDR1 is MNHEY and CDR2 is SVGAGI. The CDR3 spans 13 residues. V trimming: 6 bases; J trimming: 6 bases; junction bases outside the gene matches: 6. This chain's CDR3 is CASRLGQGHGYTF. CDR3 coding DNA: TGTGCCAGCAGGCTAGGACAGGGACATGGCTACACCTTC.

The V and J genes are TRBV2 and TRBJ2-1; 9 bases map to TRBD2. The germline V gene has CDR1 SNHLY and CDR2 FYNNEI. The CDR3 runs to 18 residues. V was pared by 1 base and J by 3 bases, with 10 bases of the junction left unmatched. The CDR3 nucleotides read TGTGCCAGCAGTGAAGGTCTAGCGGGACTCTTAAACTACAATGAGCAGTTCTTC. As protein: CASSEGLAGLLNYNEQFF.

This clonotype was seen a few times. This rearrangement joins TRBV4-2 to TRBJ2-5; 7 positions match TRBD2. Per the germline V gene, CDR1 is LGHNA and CDR2 is YNFKEQ. Trimming at V came to 1 base and at J to 5 bases, leaving 10 bases not matched to a gene. The CDR3 loop spans 16 amino acids. The CDR3 DNA sequence: TGTGCCAGCAGCCAAGGGGAAGCGGGGCCGGGGGAGACCCAGTACTTC. This gives the protein CASSQGEAGPGETQYF.

The table lists this clonotype with many counts. This chain uses TRBV5-5 with TRBJ1-3, with TRBD1 matching 10 bases. V shed 0 bases, J shed 2 bases, and the junction held 2 bases outside the gene matches. The V gene's germline CDR1 is SGHKS and CDR2 YYEKEE (reference sequence). CDR3 length equals 16 residues. In DNA form, the CDR3 reads TGTGCCAGCAGCTTGGAGGGGACAGGGGCTGGAAACACCATATATTTT. Amino acid sequence: CASSLEGTGAGNTIYF.

J is TRBJ2-1 and V is TRBV19, with a weak D call TRBD1 (6 bases). The CDR3 is 17 residues long. Germline V gene sequence: CDR1 LNHDA, CDR2 SQIVND (reference sequence). V lost 5 bases and J lost 0, with 17 bases in between. CDR3 in DNA: TGTGCCAGTAGTGTAAGGGGGTATCCGATCTCCTACAATGAGCAGTTCTTC. Translation gives CASSVRGYPISYNEQFF.

This clonotype was counted between two and nine times. The V and J genes are TRBV7-2 and TRBJ1-2; 9 nucleotides align to TRBD1. V trimming: 5 bases; J trimming: 6 bases; junction bases outside the gene matches: 7. This CDR3 is built from 14 residues. Germline V CDR1 and CDR2: SGHTA, FQGNSA. The CDR3 bases are TGTGCCAGCAGCGCGCCTACAGGGGGCGATGGCTACACCTTC. Translation: CASSAPTGGDGYTF.

The sample holds many counts of this clonotype. V usage is TRBV9 and J usage is TRBJ2-3, with D perhaps matching TRBD2 (6 bases). The ends were cut back, 2 bases at V and 5 bases at J, with 15 bases in the middle. Looked up from germline, CDR1 is SGDLS and CDR2 is YYNGEE. The CDR3 spans 15 residues. CDR3 nucleotide sequence: TGTGCCAGCAGCGTTAGCGGTATTGGCGTAGATACGCAGTATTTT. Its protein is CASSVSGIGVDTQYF.

To note about this clonotype: This sequence may be a read error, since a much larger clone differs from it by one base. V is TRBV11-2 and J is TRBJ2-2; 9 bases match TRBD1. Germline V gives CDR1 SGHAT, CDR2 FQNNGV. CDR3 length: 13 amino acids. The CDR3 loop reads CDSSLHRGQELFF. As DNA, the CDR3 is TGTGACAGCAGCTTACACAGGGGGCAGGAGCTGTTTTTT.

This clonotype showed up just a few times. The chain combines TRBV6-2 or TRBV6-3 with TRBJ1-6; D ambiguous. Germline V gene data show CDR1 as MNHEY and CDR2 as SVGEGT. Trimming pared 4 bases from V and 7 bases from J, leaving 14 bases between. This CDR3 comprises 15 residues. The CDR3 is CASSFSSPANSPLHF. CDR3 sequence (DNA): TGTGCCAGCAGTTTCTCTTCACCAGCCAATTCACCCCTCCACTTT.

This clonotype is labeled medium-sized (0.01 to 0.1%). The CDR3 sequence: CASSFDRTYNEQFF. The CDR3 coding sequence is TGTGCCAGCAGCTTCGACCGGACATACAATGAGCAGTTCTTC. The rearrangement uses TRBV7-2 and TRBJ2-1, with D perhaps matching TRBD1 (5 bases). CDR3 length equals 14 residues. Germline V gene lookup returns CDR1 SGHTA and CDR2 FQGNSA. Trimming stripped 3 bases from V and 4 bases from J, with 10 bases between.

Relative to its sample, this clonotype is medium-sized. Here the CDR3 DNA reads TGTGCCAGCAGCCGGGCCACTGAAGCTTTCTTT. Protein sequence: CASSRATEAFF. The chain joins TRBV14 to TRBJ1-1, with D uncertain. Germline-derived CDR1 and CDR2 are SGHDN and FVKESK. The CDR3 totals 11 residues. Trimming left V 4 bases short and J 4 bases short, with 4 bases between.

This clonotype was detected a few times. This sequence joins TRBV9 and TRBJ2-1, with TRBD1 matching over 11 bases. The CDR3 consists of 15 residues. The ends lost 4 bases at V and 6 bases at J; junction bases unmatched: 6. CDR1 is SGDLS and CDR2 is YYNGEE in the germline V gene. CDR3 sequence: CASSPRDRGGNEQFF. The CDR3 bases are TGTGCCAGCAGCCCCCGGGACAGGGGGGGCAATGAGCAGTTCTTC.

This clonotype was recorded at least ten times. The chain employs TRBV28 and TRBJ2-2; D uncertain. Looked up from germline, CDR1 is MDHEN and CDR2 is SYDVKM. With 6 bases removed from V and 9 bases from J, the gap between germline ends came to 17 bases. This CDR3 spans 14 amino acids. In DNA form, the CDR3 reads TGTGCCAGCAGCCAGGACCCGCGCAAAAGGGAGCTGTTTTTT. This gives the protein CASSQDPRKRELFF.

The table lists this clonotype with many counts. The rearrangement links TRBV30 to TRBJ1-3; perhaps TRBD1 as D (5 bases). This CDR3 has 15 residues. The germline gives CDR1 GTSNPN, CDR2 SVGIG (reference sequence). V lost 8 bases, J lost 0 bases, and 17 bases lay in between. CDR3 amino acids: CATRLRDLSGNTIYF. CDR3 nucleotides: TGTGCCACGAGACTAAGGGACCTCTCTGGAAACACCATATATTTT.

Only a few counts were recorded for this clonotype. The chain links TRBV10-3 to TRBJ2-7; D is unclear. Trimming pared 0 bases from V and 4 bases from J, leaving 13 bases between. Germline loops: CDR1 ENHRY, CDR2 SYGVKD. The CDR3 has 15 amino acids. CDR3 residues: CAISESVPLGYEQYF. The CDR3 nucleotides read TGTGCCATCAGTGAGTCGGTCCCCCTCGGGTACGAGCAGTACTTC.

This clonotype appeared many times. This chain links TRBV18 with TRBJ2-5; D possibly corresponds to TRBD2 (6 bases). Germline V gene sequence: CDR1 KGHSH, CDR2 LQKENI. The CDR3 length is 16 residues. Trimming shortened V by 2 bases and J by 1 base, and 14 bases separated the two germline ends. The CDR3: CASSPMSGTSQETQYF. CDR3 coding DNA: TGTGCCAGCTCACCAATGTCCGGGACTTCCCAAGAGACCCAGTACTTC.

This clonotype was counted at least ten times. The rearrangement links TRBV5-5 to TRBJ2-3, with D possibly TRBD2 on 6 matching bases. The germline CDR1 and CDR2 sequences are SGHKS and YYEKEE (reference sequence). This CDR3 contains 15 residues. V dropped 7 bases and J dropped 0 bases, with 15 bases sitting between them. The CDR3 protein is CASLGTLRSTDTQYF. The CDR3 nucleotides are TGTGCCAGCTTGGGGACTCTGCGTAGCACAGATACGCAGTATTTT.

This clonotype was counted at least ten times. The chain has TRBV20-1 and TRBJ1-5; no clear D. Per germline, CDR1 DFQATT and CDR2 SNEGSKA (reference sequence). V was trimmed by 2 bases and J by 3 bases, leaving 11 bases between them. This CDR3 spans 14 amino acids. The CDR3 bases are TGCAGTGCTAGAAGTTCAGACCCCAATCAGCCCCAGCATTTT. Its translation is CSARSSDPNQPQHF.

The chain employs TRBV7-9 and TRBJ2-5, with a weak D call TRBD2 (6 bases). Between the trimmed V and J ends, which lost 1 base and 7 bases, there was a span of 19 bases. The CDR3 has 16 residues. The germline CDR1 and CDR2 sequences are SEHNR and FQNEAQ (reference sequence). Here the CDR3 reads CASSLGLAPPPSTQYF. The CDR3 DNA is TGTGCCAGCAGCTTAGGGCTAGCGCCTCCCCCGTCGACCCAGTACTTC.

The sample holds many counts of this clonotype. The chain is built from TRBV7-2 and TRBJ2-7; no reliable D call. V lost 3 bases to trimming and J lost 7 bases, with 16 bases between them. CDR1 and CDR2 (germline): SGHTA, FQGNSA. The CDR3 has 14 residues. The chain's CDR3 is CASSFATLTEEQYF. Here the CDR3 DNA reads TGTGCCAGCAGCTTTGCGACCCTAACTGAGGAGCAGTACTTC.

This clonotype was seen at least ten times. This chain uses TRBV6-5 with TRBJ2-1; 10 bases fit TRBD2. The CDR3 is 18 residues long. Germline loops: CDR1 MNHEY, CDR2 SVGAGI. Trimming at V came to 6 bases and at J to 1 base, leaving 12 bases not matched to a gene. This CDR3 is CASSLLKAGGRSYNEQFF. In nucleotides, the CDR3 is TGTGCCAGCAGCCTCTTGAAAGCGGGAGGGAGGTCCTACAATGAGCAGTTCTTC.

This clonotype was found a few times. The V and J genes are TRBV7-6 and TRBJ1-2; D gene ambiguous. There are 13 residues in the CDR3. In germline, CDR1 is SGHVS, CDR2 FNYEAQ. V lost 4 bases to trimming and J lost 8 bases, with 14 bases between them. CDR3 region: CASSSPDYRGYTF. CDR3 sequence (DNA): TGTGCCAGCAGCTCCCCCGACTATCGGGGCTACACCTTC. Full variable domain (outside the CDR3, taken from reference TRBV7-6 and TRBJ1-2): GAGVSQSPRYKVTKRGQDVALRCDPISGHVSLYWYRQALGQGPEFLTYFNYEAQQDKSGLPNDRFSAERPEGSISTLTIQRTEQRDSAMYRCASSSPDYRGYTFGSGTRLTVV.